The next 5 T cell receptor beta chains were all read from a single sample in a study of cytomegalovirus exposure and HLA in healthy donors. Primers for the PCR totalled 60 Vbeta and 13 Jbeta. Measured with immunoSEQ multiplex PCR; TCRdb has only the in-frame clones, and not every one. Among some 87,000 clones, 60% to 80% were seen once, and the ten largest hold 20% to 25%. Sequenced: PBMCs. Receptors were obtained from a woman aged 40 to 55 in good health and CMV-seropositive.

CDR3 DNA: TGTGCCAGCAGCTTAGCTAACCTAGCTATTAGCACAGATACGCAGTATTTT. Protein: CASSLANLAISTDTQYF. This chain joins TRBV7-9 and TRBJ2-3; TRBD2 might be the D (5 bases). CDR1 and CDR2 (germline): SEHNR, FQNEAQ (reference sequence). This CDR3 is built from 17 residues. With 0 bases removed from V and 0 bases from J, the gap between germline ends came to 13 bases.

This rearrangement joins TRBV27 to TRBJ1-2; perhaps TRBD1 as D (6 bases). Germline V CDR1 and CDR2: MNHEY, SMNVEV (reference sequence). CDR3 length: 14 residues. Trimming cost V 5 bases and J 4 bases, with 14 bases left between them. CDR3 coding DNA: TGTGCCAGCAGTAAGCGACAGGCCGGCTATGGCTACACCTTC. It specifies CASSKRQAGYGYTF.

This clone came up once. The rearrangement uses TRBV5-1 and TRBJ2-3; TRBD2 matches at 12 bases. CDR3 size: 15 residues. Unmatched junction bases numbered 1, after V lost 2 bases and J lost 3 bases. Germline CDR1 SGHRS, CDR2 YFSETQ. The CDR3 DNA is TGCGCCAGCAGCTTTGGACTAGCGGGGACAGATACGCAGTATTTT. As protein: CASSFGLAGTDTQYF.

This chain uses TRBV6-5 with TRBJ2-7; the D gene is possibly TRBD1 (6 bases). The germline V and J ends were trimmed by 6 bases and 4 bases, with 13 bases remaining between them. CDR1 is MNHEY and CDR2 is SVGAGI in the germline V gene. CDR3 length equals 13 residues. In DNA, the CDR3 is TGTGCCAGCAGAGAACAGGGACCTTACGAGCAGTACTTC. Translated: CASREQGPYEQYF.

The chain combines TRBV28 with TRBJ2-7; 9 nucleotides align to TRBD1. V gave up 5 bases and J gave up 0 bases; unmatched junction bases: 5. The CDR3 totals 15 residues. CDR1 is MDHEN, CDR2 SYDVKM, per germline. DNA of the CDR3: TGTGCCAGCAGTCAACCGGGACAGGGCTCCTACGAGCAGTACTTC. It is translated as CASSQPGQGSYEQYF.